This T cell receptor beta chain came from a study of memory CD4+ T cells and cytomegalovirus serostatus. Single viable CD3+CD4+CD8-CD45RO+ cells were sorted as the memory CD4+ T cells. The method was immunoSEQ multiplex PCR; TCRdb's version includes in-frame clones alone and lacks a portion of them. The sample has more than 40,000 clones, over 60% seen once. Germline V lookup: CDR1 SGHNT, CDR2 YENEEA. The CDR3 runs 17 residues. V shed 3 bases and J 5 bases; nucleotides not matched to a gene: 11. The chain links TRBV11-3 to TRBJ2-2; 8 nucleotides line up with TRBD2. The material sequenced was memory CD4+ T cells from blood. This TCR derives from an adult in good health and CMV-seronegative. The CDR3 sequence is CASSFTPGLDGTGELFF. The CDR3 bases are TGTGCCAGCAGCTTCACACCGGGACTAGATGGAACCGGGGAGCTGTTTTTT.